Following are 4 T cell receptor beta chains from one sample sequenced in a study of blood T cells in healthy people across ages. With a J-beta primer mix and a sample-barcoded 5' primer, a second PCR ran about 7 to 12 cycles. Using its own MiXCR run on the 5' RACE reads, TCRdb lists one record per CDR3 protein. The data show over 1,200,000 distinct CDR3 sequences, around 55% seen once. Sequenced sample: blood. The receptor source for this set is a man younger than 35 in good health.

In this sample, this clonotype turned up a few times. The chain has TRBV6-5 and TRBJ2-7, with D unclear. The V gene's germline CDR1 is MNHEY and CDR2 SVGAGI. V was clipped by 4 bases and J by 5 bases, with 12 bases between them. The CDR3 totals 13 residues. The CDR3 DNA is TGTGCCAGCAGTTTCTCGCGTGTCCACGAGCAGTACTTC. Amino acids: CASSFSRVHEQYF.

The chain is built from TRBV24-1 and TRBJ2-1; D unclear. The CDR3 consists of 13 residues. Trimming left V 2 bases short and J 10 bases short, with 11 bases between. The germline gives CDR1 KGHDR, CDR2 SFDVKD. CDR3 DNA sequence: TGTGCCACCAGTGATTCCCCCTTTCGGGAGCAGTTCTTC. This translates into CATSDSPFREQFF.

V and J are TRBV15 and TRBJ2-3, with TRBD1 matching 7 bases. The germline CDR1 and CDR2 sequences are LNHNV and YYDKDF (reference sequence). The CDR3 has 16 residues. The junction had 7 bases not matched to a gene; V was cut back by 0 bases and J by 4 bases. The CDR3: CATSRDRQGWADTQYF. DNA for the CDR3: TGTGCCACCAGCAGAGATCGACAGGGCTGGGCAGATACGCAGTATTTT.

This chain uses TRBV20-1 with TRBJ2-1; D is ambiguous. Germline V gives CDR1 DFQATT, CDR2 SNEGSKA (reference sequence). CDR3 length: 14 amino acids. V lost 3 bases, J lost 0 bases, and 9 bases lay in between. CDR3 nucleotide sequence: TGCAGTGCTAGCTTATCCCGCTCCTACAATGAGCAGTTCTTC. It translates to CSASLSRSYNEQFF.